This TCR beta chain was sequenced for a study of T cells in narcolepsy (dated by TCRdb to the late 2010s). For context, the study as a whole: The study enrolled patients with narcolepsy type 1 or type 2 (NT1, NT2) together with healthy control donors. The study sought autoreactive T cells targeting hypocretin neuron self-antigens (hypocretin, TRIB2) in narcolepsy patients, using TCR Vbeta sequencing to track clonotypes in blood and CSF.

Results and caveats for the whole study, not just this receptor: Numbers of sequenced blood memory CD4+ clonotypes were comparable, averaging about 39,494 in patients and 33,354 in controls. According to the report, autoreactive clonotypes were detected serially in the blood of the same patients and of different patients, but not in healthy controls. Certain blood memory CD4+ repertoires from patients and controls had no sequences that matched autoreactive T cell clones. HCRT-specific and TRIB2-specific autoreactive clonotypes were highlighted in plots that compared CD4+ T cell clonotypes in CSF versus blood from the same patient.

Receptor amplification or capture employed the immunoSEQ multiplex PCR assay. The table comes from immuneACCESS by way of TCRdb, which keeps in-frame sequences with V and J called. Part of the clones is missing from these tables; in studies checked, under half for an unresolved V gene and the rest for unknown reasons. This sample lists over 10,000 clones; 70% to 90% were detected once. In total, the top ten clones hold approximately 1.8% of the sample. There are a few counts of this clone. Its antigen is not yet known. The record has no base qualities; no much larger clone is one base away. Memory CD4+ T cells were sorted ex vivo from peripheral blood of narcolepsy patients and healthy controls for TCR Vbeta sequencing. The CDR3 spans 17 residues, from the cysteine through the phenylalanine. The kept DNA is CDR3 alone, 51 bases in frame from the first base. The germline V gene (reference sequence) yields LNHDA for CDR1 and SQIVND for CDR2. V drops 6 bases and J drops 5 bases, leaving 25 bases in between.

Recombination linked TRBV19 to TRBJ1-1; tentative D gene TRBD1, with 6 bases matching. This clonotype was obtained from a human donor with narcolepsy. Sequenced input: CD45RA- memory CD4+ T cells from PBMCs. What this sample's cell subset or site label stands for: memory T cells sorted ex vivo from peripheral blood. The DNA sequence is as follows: TGTGCCAGTAGCCATAGCAGGGGCGGTTATTCGGGGACTGAAGCTTTCTTT. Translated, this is CASSHSRGGYSGTEAFF.